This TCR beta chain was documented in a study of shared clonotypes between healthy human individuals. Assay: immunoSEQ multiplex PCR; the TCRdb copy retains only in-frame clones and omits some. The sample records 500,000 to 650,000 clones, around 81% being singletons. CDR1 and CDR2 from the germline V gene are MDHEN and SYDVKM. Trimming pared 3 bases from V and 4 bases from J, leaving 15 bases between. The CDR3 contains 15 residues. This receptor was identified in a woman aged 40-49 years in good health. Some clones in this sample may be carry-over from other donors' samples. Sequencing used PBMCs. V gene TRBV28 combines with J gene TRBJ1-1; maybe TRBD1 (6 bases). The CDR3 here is CASSFRGAPGTEAFF. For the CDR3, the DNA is TGTGCCAGCAGTTTTAGGGGGGCCCCGGGCACTGAAGCTTTCTTT.